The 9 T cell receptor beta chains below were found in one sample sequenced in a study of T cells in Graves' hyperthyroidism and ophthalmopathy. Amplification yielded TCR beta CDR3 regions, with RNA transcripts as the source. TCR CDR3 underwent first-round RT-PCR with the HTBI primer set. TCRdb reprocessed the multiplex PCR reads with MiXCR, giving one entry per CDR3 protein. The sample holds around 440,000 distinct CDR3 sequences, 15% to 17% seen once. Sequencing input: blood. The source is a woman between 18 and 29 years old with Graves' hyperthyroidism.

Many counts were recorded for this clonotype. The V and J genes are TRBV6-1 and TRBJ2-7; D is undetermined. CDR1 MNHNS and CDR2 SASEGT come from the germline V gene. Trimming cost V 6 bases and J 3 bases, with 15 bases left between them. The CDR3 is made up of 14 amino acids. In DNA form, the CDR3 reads TGTGCCAGCAGCCAACAAGCGACCAGCTACGAGCAGTACTTC. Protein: CASSQQATSYEQYF.

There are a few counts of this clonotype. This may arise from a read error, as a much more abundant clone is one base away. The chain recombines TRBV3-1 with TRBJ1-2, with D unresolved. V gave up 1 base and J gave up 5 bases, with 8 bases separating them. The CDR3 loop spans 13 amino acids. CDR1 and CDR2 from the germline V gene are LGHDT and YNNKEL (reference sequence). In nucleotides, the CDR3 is TGTGCCAGCAGCCAAGGGTACGGGTATGGCTACACCTTC. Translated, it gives CASSQGYGYGYTF.

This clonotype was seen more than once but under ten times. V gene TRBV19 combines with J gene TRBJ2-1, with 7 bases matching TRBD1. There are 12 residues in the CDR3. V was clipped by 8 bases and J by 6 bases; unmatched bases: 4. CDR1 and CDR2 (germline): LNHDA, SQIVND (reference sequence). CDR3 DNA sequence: TGTGCCAGTCGAGCAGGGGGCAATGAGCAGTTCTTC. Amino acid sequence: CASRAGGNEQFF.

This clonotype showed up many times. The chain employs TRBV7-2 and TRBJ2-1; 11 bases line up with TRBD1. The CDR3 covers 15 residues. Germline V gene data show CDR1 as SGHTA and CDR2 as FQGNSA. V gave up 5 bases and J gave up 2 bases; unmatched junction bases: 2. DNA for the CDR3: TGTGCCAGCAGCCGGGACAGGGGGACCTACAATGAGCAGTTCTTC. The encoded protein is CASSRDRGTYNEQFF.

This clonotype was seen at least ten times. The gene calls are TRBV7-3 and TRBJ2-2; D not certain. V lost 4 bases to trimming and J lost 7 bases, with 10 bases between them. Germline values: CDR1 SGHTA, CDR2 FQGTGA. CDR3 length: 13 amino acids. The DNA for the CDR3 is TGTGCCAGCAGCTCCCAGCGAAACGGGGAGCTGTTTTTT. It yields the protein CASSSQRNGELFF.

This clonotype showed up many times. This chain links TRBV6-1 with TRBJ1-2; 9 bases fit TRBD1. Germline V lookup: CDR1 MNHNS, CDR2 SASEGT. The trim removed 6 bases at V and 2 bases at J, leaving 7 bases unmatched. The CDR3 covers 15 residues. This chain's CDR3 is CASRTPGTGNYGYTF. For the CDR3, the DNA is TGTGCCAGCAGAACCCCCGGGACAGGGAACTATGGCTACACCTTC.

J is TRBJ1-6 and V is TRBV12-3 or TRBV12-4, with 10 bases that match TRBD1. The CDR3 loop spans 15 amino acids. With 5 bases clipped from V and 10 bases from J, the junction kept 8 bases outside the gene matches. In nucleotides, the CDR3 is TGTGCCAGCAGTCCCGGGACAGGGGTAGTCTCACCCCTCCACTTT. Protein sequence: CASSPGTGVVSPLHF.

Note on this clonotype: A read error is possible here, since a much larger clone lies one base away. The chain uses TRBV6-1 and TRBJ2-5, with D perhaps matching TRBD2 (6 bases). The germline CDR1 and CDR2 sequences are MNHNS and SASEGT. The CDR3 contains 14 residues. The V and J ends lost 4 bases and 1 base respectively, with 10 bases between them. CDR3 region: CASSGIAAQETQYF. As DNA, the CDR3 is TGTGCCAGCAGTGGTATAGCGGCCCAAGAGACCCAGTACTTC.

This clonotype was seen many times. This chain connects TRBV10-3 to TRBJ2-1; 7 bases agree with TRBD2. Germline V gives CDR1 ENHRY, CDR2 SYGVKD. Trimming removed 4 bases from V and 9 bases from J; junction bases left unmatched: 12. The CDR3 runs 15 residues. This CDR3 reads CAISGTGGSEGEQFF. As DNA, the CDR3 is TGTGCCATCAGTGGCACGGGAGGAAGTGAGGGTGAGCAGTTCTTC.